One sample yielded the 20 T cell receptor beta chains listed below, sequenced in a study of cytotoxic CD8 clonotypes in ibrutinib-treated CLL. Some clones are missing from TCRdb's copy, which holds only in-frame ones; the method was immunoSEQ multiplex PCR. The sample holds 270,000 or so clones, approximately 76% seen once. Specimen: PBMCs, collected at disease progression, from a patient treated with ibrutinib. The receptors stem from a human donor with chronic lymphocytic leukemia.

The chain combines TRBV18 with TRBJ1-5, with D perhaps TRBD1 (6 bases). CDR3 length: 14 residues. V lost 4 bases, J lost 1 base, and 8 bases lay in between. Per germline, CDR1 KGHSH and CDR2 LQKENI. The CDR3 region is CASSHRASNQPQHF. CDR3 nucleotides: TGTGCCAGCTCACACAGGGCAAGCAATCAGCCCCAGCATTTT. Full variable domain (outside the CDR3, taken from reference TRBV18 and TRBJ1-5): NAGVMQNPRHLVRRRGQEARLRCSPMKGHSHVYWYRQLPEEGLKFMVYLQKENIIDESGMPKERFSAEFPKEGPSILRIQQVVRGDSAAYFCASSHRASNQPQHFGDGTRLSIL.

This sequence joins TRBV9 and TRBJ2-1; TRBD2 matches 9 bases. The CDR3 has 16 amino acids. The germline gives CDR1 SGDLS, CDR2 YYNGEE. V was clipped by 5 bases and J by 0 bases; unmatched bases: 6. The CDR3 protein is CASSLRGGPSYNEQFF. The CDR3 DNA reads as TGTGCCAGCAGTTTGCGGGGGGGCCCCTCCTACAATGAGCAGTTCTTC.

The V and J genes are TRBV7-2 and TRBJ1-2; possible D gene TRBD1, 6 bases. Trimming took off 3 bases at V and 2 bases at J, with 10 bases between the two ends. Looked up from germline, CDR1 is SGHTA and CDR2 is FQGNSA. The CDR3 extends over 14 amino acids. CDR3 sequence (DNA): TGTGCCAGCAGCTTGGGGGCCAGCAACTATGGCTACACCTTC. This encodes CASSLGASNYGYTF. The entire variable domain, with the rest obtained from reference TRBV7-2 and TRBJ1-2, is as follows: GAGVSQSPSNKVTEKGKDVELRCDPISGHTALYWYRQSLGQGLEFLIYFQGNSAPDKSGLPSDRFSAERTGGSVSTLTIQRTQQEDSAVYLCASSLGASNYGYTFGSGTRLTVV.

The rearrangement joins TRBV28 to TRBJ2-1; TRBD2 agrees at 9 bases. V dropped 6 bases and J dropped 2; count of bases not matched to a gene: 8. Germline CDR1 reads MDHEN; CDR2 reads SYDVKM. This CDR3 has 16 residues. CDR3 in amino acids: CASRVFPSGAYNEQFF. The CDR3 DNA follows: TGTGCCAGCAGAGTTTTCCCTAGCGGGGCCTACAATGAGCAGTTCTTC. Full variable domain (outside the CDR3, taken from reference TRBV28 and TRBJ2-1): DVKVTQSSRYLVKRTGEKVFLECVQDMDHENMFWYRQDPGLGLRLIYFSYDVKMKEKGDIPEGYSVSREKKERFSLILESASTNQTSMYLCASRVFPSGAYNEQFFGPGTRLTVL.

V gene TRBV7-2 combines with J gene TRBJ2-2, with D possibly TRBD2 on 5 matching bases. This CDR3 has 16 residues. Germline V gene lookup returns CDR1 SGHTA and CDR2 FQGNSA. Trimming removed 4 bases from V and 1 base from J, with 13 bases in between. The CDR3 sequence: CASSSQASGNTGELFF. The CDR3 DNA reads TGTGCCAGCAGCTCCCAAGCGAGCGGGAACACCGGGGAGCTGTTTTTT.

The chain recombines TRBV5-4 with TRBJ2-7; D perhaps matches TRBD2 (5 bases). V lost 1 base, J lost 0 bases, and 11 bases lay in between. The CDR3 spans 15 residues. Germline V gene data show CDR1 as SGHNT and CDR2 as YYREEE (reference sequence). CDR3 nucleotide sequence: TGTGCCAGCAGCTTGAGCCCAAGCGGCTCCTACGAGCAGTACTTC. As protein: CASSLSPSGSYEQYF. Looking up the rest from reference TRBV5-4 and TRBJ2-7 gives the full variable domain: ETGVTQSPTHLIKTRGQQVTLRCSSQSGHNTVSWYQQALGQGPQFIFQYYREEENGRGNFPPRFSGLQFPNYSSELNVNALELDDSALYLCASSLSPSGSYEQYFGPGTRLTVT.

The V and J genes are TRBV27 and TRBJ1-2; D uncertain. The CDR3 consists of 13 residues. Per germline, CDR1 MNHEY and CDR2 SMNVEV (reference sequence). V lost 5 bases, J lost 4 bases, and 11 bases lay in between. This CDR3 is CASSPKESYGYTF. The CDR3 DNA reads as TGTGCCAGCAGTCCCAAAGAGAGCTATGGCTACACCTTC.

The chain carries TRBV7-9 and TRBJ2-7; D possibly corresponds to TRBD1 (6 bases). The CDR3 extends over 13 amino acids. Germline loops: CDR1 SEHNR, CDR2 FQNEAQ (reference sequence). V lost 1 base to trimming and J lost 10 bases, with 14 bases between them. The CDR3 sequence is CASSLGDTKSQYF. In DNA, the CDR3 is TGTGCCAGCAGCTTAGGGGACACAAAGAGTCAGTACTTC.

The chain joins TRBV28 to TRBJ2-7; 15 bases are a match to TRBD2. The CDR3 extends over 17 amino acids. J gave up 2 bases and V 4 bases, and 6 bases lay outside the gene matches. Germline loops: CDR1 MDHEN, CDR2 SYDVKM. The DNA for the CDR3 is TGTGCCAGCAGTTCTCCGGGACTAGCGGGGGGAACCTACGAGCAGTACTTC. The encoded protein is CASSSPGLAGGTYEQYF.

J is TRBJ1-3 and V is TRBV5-6; D call uncertain. CDR1 and CDR2 (germline): SGHDT, YYEEEE. The CDR3 extends over 16 amino acids. Trimming cost V 0 bases and J 6 bases, with 16 bases left between them. The CDR3 protein is CASSLVGQVGINTIYF. The CDR3 DNA reads TGTGCCAGCAGCTTGGTTGGCCAGGTGGGGATAAACACCATATATTTT.

This rearrangement joins TRBV27 to TRBJ2-6; D ambiguous. Between the trimmed V and J ends, which lost 2 bases and 0 bases, there was a span of 8 bases. CDR3 length: 16 residues. Per germline, CDR1 MNHEY and CDR2 SMNVEV (reference sequence). CDR3 bases: TGTGCCAGCAGTTTAGAAGGTTTCTCTGGGGCCAACGTCCTGACTTTC. Residues: CASSLEGFSGANVLTF.

The chain uses TRBV5-4 and TRBJ2-2; D unresolved. Trimming left V 4 bases short and J 0 bases short, with 16 bases between. Looked up from germline, CDR1 is SGHNT and CDR2 is YYREEE (reference sequence). The CDR3 covers 17 residues. DNA of the CDR3: TGTGCCAGCAGCCCGGACCCATACCGGGCGAACACCGGGGAGCTGTTTTTT. Its translation: CASSPDPYRANTGELFF.

The count of this clone is one. The V call is TRBV7-6, the J call TRBJ2-2; 7 positions match TRBD2. J gave up 6 bases and V 1 base, and 2 bases lay outside the gene matches. Germline V gives CDR1 SGHVS, CDR2 FNYEAQ. This CDR3 contains 14 residues. The DNA for the CDR3 is TGTGCCAGCAGCTTAGGGCTAGCGGCCGGGGAGCTGTTTTTT. It is translated as CASSLGLAAGELFF.

V usage is TRBV6-6 and J usage is TRBJ2-3; 7 nucleotides agree with TRBD1. The CDR3 sequence is 14 residues long. Germline lookup yields CDR1 MNHNY and CDR2 SVGAGI (reference sequence). The V segment lost 6 bases and the J segment 2 bases; nucleotides outside the gene matches: 5. The DNA of the CDR3 is TGTGCCAGCAGCCTTGGACAGGTCACAGATACGCAGTATTTT. Amino acids: CASSLGQVTDTQYF.

V usage is TRBV5-1 and J usage is TRBJ1-1; D uncertain. The CDR3 spans 16 residues. V was shortened by 2 bases and J by 2 bases, with 16 bases between the two germline ends. Germline CDR1 SGHRS, CDR2 YFSETQ. The CDR3 DNA sequence: TGCGCCAGCAGCTTCACCACACCCTCCCGTAACACTGAAGCTTTCTTT. It codes for CASSFTTPSRNTEAFF.

V usage is TRBV29-1 and J usage is TRBJ2-7, with 8 bases lining up with TRBD2. The CDR3 loop spans 12 amino acids. Trimming at V came to 6 bases and at J to 4 bases, leaving 5 bases not matched to a gene. The germline CDR1 and CDR2 sequences are SQVTM and ANQGSEA. As DNA, the CDR3 is TGCAGCGTGAGCGGGAGATCGTACGAGCAGTACTTC. It translates to CSVSGRSYEQYF.

The chain has TRBV19 and TRBJ1-4; 7 nucleotides agree with TRBD1. Trimming cost V 3 bases and J 4 bases; bases outside gene matches: 5. The CDR3 extends over 15 amino acids. Per the germline V gene, CDR1 is LNHDA and CDR2 is SQIVND (reference sequence). CDR3 DNA sequence: TGTGCCAGTAGTATCCCCAGGGGGGGTAATGAAAAACTGTTTTTT. This translates into CASSIPRGGNEKLFF.

The chain joins TRBV18 to TRBJ2-1; D is undetermined. CDR1 KGHSH and CDR2 LQKENI come from the germline V gene. This CDR3 region has 12 residues. The V end lost 5 bases, the J end lost 6 bases, and 8 bases lay between the germline ends. Here the CDR3 reads CASSYLPNEQFF. In DNA form, the CDR3 reads TGTGCCAGCTCATACTTACCCAATGAGCAGTTCTTC.

The genes are TRBV18 and TRBJ2-7; D remains ambiguous. The CDR3 sequence is 12 residues long. Trimming took 4 bases from V and 5 from J, leaving 9 bases between them. Germline-derived CDR1 and CDR2 are KGHSH and LQKENI. CDR3 in amino acids: CASSRGSHEQYF. The CDR3 nucleotides read TGTGCCAGCTCACGTGGCAGTCACGAGCAGTACTTC.

The CDR3 region is CASSSDRIYGYTF. The CDR3, as DNA: TGTGCCAGCAGCAGTGACAGAATCTATGGCTACACCTTC. This sequence joins TRBV7-2 and TRBJ1-2; TRBD1 might be the D (5 bases). The CDR3 is made up of 13 amino acids. V gave up 5 bases and J gave up 4 bases, with 11 bases separating them. Germline CDR1 and CDR2: SGHTA and FQGNSA.